This T cell receptor beta chain was recovered during a study of T cell repertoires in cytomegalovirus infection. This clonotype has more than one count but fewer than ten. Antigen unknown. Study findings and constraints: Clonotypes of TCR beta that were HLA-C-restricted and CMV-specific dominated the ex vivo response.

CDR3 length: 11 amino acids. Germline loops: CDR1 MNHEY, CDR2 SVGEGT. Trimming removed 8 bases at V and 4 bases at J, with 8 bases between. TCRdb re-derived calls from the reads in MiXCR, one entry per CDR3 protein. The sample contains about 71,000 distinct CDR3 sequences, 20% of which appear only once. The specimen comprised CD8+ T cells from cultured PBMCs, sampled from culture after CMV antigen stimulation. The clonotype was recovered from a human donor in good health (CMV status not recorded). Some clones in this sample may be carry-over from other donors' samples. The chain is built from TRBV6-2 or TRBV6-3 and TRBJ1-1; D not certain. CDR3 in DNA: TGTGCCAGCTCATTCCCCACTGAAGCTTTCTTT. This gives the protein CASSFPTEAFF.